Reported below is one T cell receptor (beta chain). The antigen remains undetermined. The Oncomine TCR Beta short-read assay generated sequence data from the DNA of cultured CD4+ T cells. TCRdb redid the calling of the PCR reads with MiXCR, one entry per CDR3 protein. The sample has 20,000 to 25,000 distinct CDR3 sequences, less than 60% seen once. The germline V gene encodes CDR1 DFQATT and CDR2 SNEGSKA (reference sequence). The CDR3 is 14 residues long. The V end was cut by 3 bases, the J end by 2 bases, with 13 bases between. Documented treatment: roughly nine-day PBMC culture with coronavirus spike peptide pools or control peptides (ViraFEST assay). This specimen belongs to a study of vaccination and CD4 T cells after COVID-19.

This clonotype was sampled from a human donor who had recovered from COVID-19. V gene TRBV20-1 combines with J gene TRBJ1-1, with D perhaps TRBD1 (6 bases). The sample consisted of CD4+ T cells from blood, cultured in vitro. In nucleotides, the CDR3 is TGCAGTGCTAGGAACAGGGTGGGTAACACTGAAGCTTTCTTT. Translated, it gives CSARNRVGNTEAFF.